This TCR beta chain was recovered during a study of shared clonotypes between healthy human individuals. The ends lost 6 bases at V and 8 bases at J; junction bases unmatched: 7. The CDR3 spans 13 residues. The germline V gene has CDR1 SQVTM and CDR2 ANQGSEA. At deep level, the assay was performed. Sequencing used immunoSEQ multiplex PCR; TCRdb keeps in-frame clones, though not all of them. The sample has about 2 million clones, approximately 95% seen once; the top ten hold around 1.2%. Naive CD8 cells, CD45RO-negative and positively selected for CCR7, excluded terminally differentiated effector memory CD45RA+ cells.

Sequencing was performed on naive CD8+ T cells sorted from blood. This TCR derives from a man aged 18-30 years in good health. The V gene is TRBV29-1, the J gene TRBJ2-1; 10 nucleotides agree with TRBD1. CDR3 sequence (DNA): TGCAGCGTCGGGACAGGGGCCGGGGATGAGCAGTTCTTC. This sequence encodes CSVGTGAGDEQFF.